This T cell receptor (beta chain) is drawn from a study of early T cells in non-severe SARS-CoV-2 infection. Study-level background: It was bulk RNA from unsorted whole blood that was sequenced, and the chains were unpaired. Findings of the study overall: Lookups in VDJdb leaned toward anti-spike CD8 responses and missed private and CD4 specificities.

The length of the CDR3 is 13 residues. One entry per CDR3 protein results from TCRdb running MiXCR on the 5' RACE reads. The sample includes tens of thousands of distinct CDR3 sequences, 15% of them seen just once. This clonotype was recorded a few times. As yet, its antigen is unknown. The chain joins TRBV21-1 to TRBJ2-1; the table's D call, TRBD1, has no DNA check behind it. TRBV21-1 is recorded as a pseudogene. This receptor was identified in an adult who was a healthcare worker with PCR-confirmed SARS-CoV-2 infection or an uninfected control (not recorded which). The sample was whole blood. CDR3 DNA sequence: TGTGCCAGCAGCGCAAGCCCTAGACGGGACCCGTTCTTC. This gives the protein CASSASPRRDPFF.